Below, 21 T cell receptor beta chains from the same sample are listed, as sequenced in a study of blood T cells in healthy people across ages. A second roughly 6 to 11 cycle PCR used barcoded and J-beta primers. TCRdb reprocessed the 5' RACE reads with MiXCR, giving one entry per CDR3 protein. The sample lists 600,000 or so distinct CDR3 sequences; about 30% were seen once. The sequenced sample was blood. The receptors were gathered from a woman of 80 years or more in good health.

The CDR3 protein is CASSLSAGLGYEQYF. CDR3 DNA sequence: TGTGCCAGCAGCTTGTCCGCAGGGTTAGGGTACGAGCAGTACTTC. The chain recombines TRBV11-1 with TRBJ2-4; a possible D gene is TRBD1 (5 bases). The J call may be faulty, since TRBJ2-7 better matches the DNA end. CDR3 length equals 15 residues. CDR1 is SGHAT, CDR2 FQDESV, per germline (reference sequence).

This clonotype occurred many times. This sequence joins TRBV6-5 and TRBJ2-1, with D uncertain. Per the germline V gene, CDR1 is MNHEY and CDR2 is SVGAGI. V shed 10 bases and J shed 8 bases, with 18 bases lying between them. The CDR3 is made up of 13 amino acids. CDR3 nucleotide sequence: TGTGCCACCAAAATGATTGGAAGGGATGAGCAGTTCTTC. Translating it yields CATKMIGRDEQFF.

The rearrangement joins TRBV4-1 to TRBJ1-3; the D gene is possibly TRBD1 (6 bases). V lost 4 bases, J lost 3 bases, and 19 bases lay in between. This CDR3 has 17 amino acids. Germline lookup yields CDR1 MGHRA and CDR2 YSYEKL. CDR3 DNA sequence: TGCGCCAGCAGCCCAACCACGGGGGCTCAGGTTGGAAACACCATATATTTT. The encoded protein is CASSPTTGAQVGNTIYF.

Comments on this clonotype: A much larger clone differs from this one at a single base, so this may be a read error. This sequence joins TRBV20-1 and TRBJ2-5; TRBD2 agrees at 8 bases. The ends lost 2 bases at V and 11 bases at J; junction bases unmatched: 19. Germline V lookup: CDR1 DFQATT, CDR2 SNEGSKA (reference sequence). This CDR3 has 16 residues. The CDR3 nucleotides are TGCAGTGCTAGATCCGGGACTAGGTTTCTTGGAAATGAGCAGTACTTC. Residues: CSARSGTRFLGNEQYF.

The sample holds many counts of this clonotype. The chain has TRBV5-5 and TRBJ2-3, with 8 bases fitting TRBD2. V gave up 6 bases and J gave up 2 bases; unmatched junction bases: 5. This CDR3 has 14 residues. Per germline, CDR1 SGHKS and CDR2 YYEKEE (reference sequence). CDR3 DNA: TGTGCCAGCAAGTGGACTAGCAACACAGATACGCAGTATTTT. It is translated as CASKWTSNTDTQYF.

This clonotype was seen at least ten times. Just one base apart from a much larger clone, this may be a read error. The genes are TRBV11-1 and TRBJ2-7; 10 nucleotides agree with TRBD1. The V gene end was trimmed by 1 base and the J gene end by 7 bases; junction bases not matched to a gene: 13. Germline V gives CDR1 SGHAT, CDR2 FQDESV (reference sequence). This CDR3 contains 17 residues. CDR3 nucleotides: TGTGCCAGCAGCTTAGGAAGGTTGGGACAGGGGCACAATGAGCAGTACTTC. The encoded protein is CASSLGRLGQGHNEQYF.

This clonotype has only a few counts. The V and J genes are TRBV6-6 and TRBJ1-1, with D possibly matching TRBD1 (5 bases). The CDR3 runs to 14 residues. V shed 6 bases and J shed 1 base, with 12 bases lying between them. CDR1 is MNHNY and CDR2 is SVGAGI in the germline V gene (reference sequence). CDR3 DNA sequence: TGTGCCAGCAGACCCGGGGGAGGGAACACTGAAGCTTTCTTT. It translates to CASRPGGGNTEAFF.

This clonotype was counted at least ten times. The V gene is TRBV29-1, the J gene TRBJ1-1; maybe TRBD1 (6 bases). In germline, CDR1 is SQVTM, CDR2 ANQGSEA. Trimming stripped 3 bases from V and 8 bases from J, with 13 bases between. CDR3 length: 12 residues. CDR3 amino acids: CSVESGGKEAFF. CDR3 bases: TGCAGCGTTGAGTCGGGGGGCAAGGAAGCTTTCTTT.

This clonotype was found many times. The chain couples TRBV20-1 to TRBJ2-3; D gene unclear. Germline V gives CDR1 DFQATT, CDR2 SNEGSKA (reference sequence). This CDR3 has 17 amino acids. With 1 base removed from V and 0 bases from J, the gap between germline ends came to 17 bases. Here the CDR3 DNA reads TGCAGTGCTAGAGTGATGAAACAACGCCGAAGCACAGATACGCAGTATTTT. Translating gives CSARVMKQRRSTDTQYF.

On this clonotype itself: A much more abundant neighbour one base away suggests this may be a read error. Here the CDR3 reads CSARDSQLAGIEQFF. DNA for the CDR3: TGCAGTGCTAGAGATAGCCAACTAGCGGGAATTGAGCAGTTCTTC. The V and J genes are TRBV20-1 and TRBJ2-1; TRBD2 matches 10 bases. Germline-derived CDR1 and CDR2 are DFQATT and SNEGSKA (reference sequence). CDR3 length: 15 residues. Germline trimming cut 0 bases from V and 9 bases from J; bases unmatched to any gene: 8.

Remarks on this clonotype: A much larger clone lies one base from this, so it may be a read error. CDR3 amino acids: CATSMSLTGADTQYF. The DNA for the CDR3 is TGTGCCACCAGCATGTCCCTGACAGGGGCAGATACGCAGTATTTT. V gene TRBV15 combines with J gene TRBJ2-3, with 8 bases that match TRBD1. The CDR3 has 15 residues. Losses at the gene ends were 4 bases for V and 4 bases for J; bases not matched to a gene: 7. Germline CDR1 reads LNHNV; CDR2 reads YYDKDF (reference sequence).

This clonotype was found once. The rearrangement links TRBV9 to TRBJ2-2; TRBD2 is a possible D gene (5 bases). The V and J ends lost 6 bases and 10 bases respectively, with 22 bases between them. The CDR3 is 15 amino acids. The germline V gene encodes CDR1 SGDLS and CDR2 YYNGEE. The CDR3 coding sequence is TGTGCCAGCACACGACTCTCTGAGGGTAGCGAGGAGCTGTTTTTT. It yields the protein CASTRLSEGSEELFF.

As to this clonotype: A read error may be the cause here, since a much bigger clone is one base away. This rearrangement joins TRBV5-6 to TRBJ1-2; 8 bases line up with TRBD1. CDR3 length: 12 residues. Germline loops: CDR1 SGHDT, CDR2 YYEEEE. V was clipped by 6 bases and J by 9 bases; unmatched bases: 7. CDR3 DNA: TGTGCCAGCAACTGGACAGGGTCGAGCTACACCTTC. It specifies CASNWTGSSYTF.

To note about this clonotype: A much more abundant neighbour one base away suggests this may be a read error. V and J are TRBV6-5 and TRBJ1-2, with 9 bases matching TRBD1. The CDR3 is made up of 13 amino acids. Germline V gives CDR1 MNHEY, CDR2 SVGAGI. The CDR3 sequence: CASTRDRDYGCTF. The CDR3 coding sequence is TGTGCCAGCACTCGGGACAGGGACTATGGCTGCACCTTC.

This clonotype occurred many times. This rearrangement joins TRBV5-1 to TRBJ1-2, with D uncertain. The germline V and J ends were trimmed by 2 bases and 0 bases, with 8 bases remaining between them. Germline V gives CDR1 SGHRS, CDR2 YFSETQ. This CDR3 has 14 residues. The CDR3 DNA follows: TGCGCCAGCAGCTTTGGGAGTACTAACTATGGCTACACCTTC. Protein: CASSFGSTNYGYTF.

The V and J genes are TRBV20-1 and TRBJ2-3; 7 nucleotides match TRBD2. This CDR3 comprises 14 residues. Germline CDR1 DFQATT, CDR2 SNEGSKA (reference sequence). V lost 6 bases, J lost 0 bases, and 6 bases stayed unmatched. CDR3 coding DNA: TGCAGTGCCACTGGGGGGGGGAGCACAGATACGCAGTATTTT. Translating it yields CSATGGGSTDTQYF.

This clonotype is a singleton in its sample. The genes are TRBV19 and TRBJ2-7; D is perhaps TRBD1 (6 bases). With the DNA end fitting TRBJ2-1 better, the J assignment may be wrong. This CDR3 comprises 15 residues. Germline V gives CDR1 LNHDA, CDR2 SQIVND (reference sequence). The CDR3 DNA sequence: TGTGCCAGTAGTGTTGACAGGAGGTTCTCCAATGAGCAGTTCTTC. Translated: CASSVDRRFSNEQFF.

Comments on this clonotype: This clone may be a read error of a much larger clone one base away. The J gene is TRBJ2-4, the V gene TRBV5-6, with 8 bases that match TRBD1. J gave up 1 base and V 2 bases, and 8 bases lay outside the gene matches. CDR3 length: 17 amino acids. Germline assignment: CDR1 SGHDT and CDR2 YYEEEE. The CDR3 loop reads CASSFRRTGLAKNIQYF. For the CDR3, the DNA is TGTGCCAGCAGCTTTAGAAGGACAGGGTTGGCCAAAAACATTCAGTACTTC.

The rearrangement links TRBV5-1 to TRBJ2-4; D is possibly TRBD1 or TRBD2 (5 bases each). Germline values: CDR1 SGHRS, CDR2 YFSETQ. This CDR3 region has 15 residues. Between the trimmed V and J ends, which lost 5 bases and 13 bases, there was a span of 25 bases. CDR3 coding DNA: TGCGCCAGCAGTCGGGACGGAAATAGCAATCAGCCCCAGTACTTC. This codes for CASSRDGNSNQPQYF.

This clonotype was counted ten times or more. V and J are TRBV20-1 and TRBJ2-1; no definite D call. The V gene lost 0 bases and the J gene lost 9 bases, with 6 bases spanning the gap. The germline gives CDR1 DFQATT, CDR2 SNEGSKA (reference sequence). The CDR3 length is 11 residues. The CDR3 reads CSARDPPEQFF. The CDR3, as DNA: TGCAGTGCTAGAGATCCGCCTGAGCAGTTCTTC.

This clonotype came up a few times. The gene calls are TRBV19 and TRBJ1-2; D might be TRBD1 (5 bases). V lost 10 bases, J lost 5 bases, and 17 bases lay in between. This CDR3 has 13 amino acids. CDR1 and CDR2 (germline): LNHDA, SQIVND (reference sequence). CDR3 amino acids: CATSGFGVYGYTF. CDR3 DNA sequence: TGTGCCACCTCAGGGTTTGGGGTTTATGGCTACACCTTC.